This T cell receptor (beta chain) was profiled in a study of fetal regulatory T cell absence and autoimmunity. Repertoires were generated with immunoSEQ multiplex PCR, while TCRdb's copy carries only in-frame clones and drops some. The table records approximately 46,000 clones, just under 85% of them present only once. The sequence derives from a newborn boy with IPEX syndrome. Sequencing input: cord blood.

The CDR3 reads CASSRVGRETQYF. CDR3 DNA sequence: TGTGCCAGCAGTCGTGTCGGGCGGGAGACCCAGTACTTC. The rearrangement links TRBV7-6 to TRBJ2-5, with D unclear. V was clipped by 6 bases and J by 5 bases, with 13 bases between them. CDR3 length: 13 residues. Germline loops: CDR1 SGHVS, CDR2 FNYEAQ.